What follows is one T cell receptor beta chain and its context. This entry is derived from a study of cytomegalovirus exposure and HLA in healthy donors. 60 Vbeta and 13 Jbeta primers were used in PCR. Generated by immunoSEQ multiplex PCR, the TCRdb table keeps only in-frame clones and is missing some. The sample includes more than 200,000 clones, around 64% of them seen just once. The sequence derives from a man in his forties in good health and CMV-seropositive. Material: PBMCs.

Written as DNA, the CDR3 is TGTGCCAGCACCTCGGGGGTAGGGGGCTACACCTTC. Residues: CASTSGVGGYTF. The chain couples TRBV6-5 to TRBJ1-2; a weak D match, TRBD1 (5 bases). Per the germline V gene, CDR1 is MNHEY and CDR2 is SVGAGI. The length of the CDR3 is 12 residues. Trimming cost V 7 bases and J 8 bases, with 14 bases left between them.